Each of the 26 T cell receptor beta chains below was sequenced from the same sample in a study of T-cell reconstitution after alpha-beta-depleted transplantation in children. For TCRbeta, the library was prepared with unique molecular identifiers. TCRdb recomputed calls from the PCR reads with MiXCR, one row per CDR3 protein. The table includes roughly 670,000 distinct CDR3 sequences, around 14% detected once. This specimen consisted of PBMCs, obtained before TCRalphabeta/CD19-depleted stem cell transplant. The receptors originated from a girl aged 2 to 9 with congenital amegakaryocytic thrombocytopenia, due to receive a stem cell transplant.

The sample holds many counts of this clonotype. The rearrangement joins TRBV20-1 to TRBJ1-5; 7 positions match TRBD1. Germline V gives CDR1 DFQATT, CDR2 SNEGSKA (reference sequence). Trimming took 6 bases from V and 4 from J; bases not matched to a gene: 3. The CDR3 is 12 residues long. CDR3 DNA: TGCAGTGCCACGACAGGGAATCAGCCCCAGCATTTT. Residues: CSATTGNQPQHF.

The CDR3 protein is CATLTTRNEQFF. CDR3 sequence (DNA): TGTGCCACCTTAACGACTAGGAATGAGCAGTTCTTC. The V call is TRBV28, the J call TRBJ2-1; tentative D call: TRBD2 (6 bases). The germline V gene has CDR1 MDHEN and CDR2 SYDVKM. The CDR3 runs to 12 residues. Between the trimmed V and J ends, which lost 10 bases and 7 bases, there was a span of 14 bases.

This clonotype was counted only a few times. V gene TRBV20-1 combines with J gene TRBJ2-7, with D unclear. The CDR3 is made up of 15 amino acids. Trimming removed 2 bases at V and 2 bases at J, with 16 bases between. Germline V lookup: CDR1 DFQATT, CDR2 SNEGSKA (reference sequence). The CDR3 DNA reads TGCAGTGCTAGACCTCGCCGGGCAGCTACCTACGAGCAGTACTTC. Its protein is CSARPRRAATYEQYF.

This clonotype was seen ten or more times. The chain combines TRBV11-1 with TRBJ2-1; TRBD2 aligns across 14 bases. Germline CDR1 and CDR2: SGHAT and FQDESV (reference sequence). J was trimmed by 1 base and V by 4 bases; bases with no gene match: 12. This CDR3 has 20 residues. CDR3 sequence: CASSSFPGLAGVISYNEQFF. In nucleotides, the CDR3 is TGTGCCAGCAGCTCTTTCCCGGGACTAGCGGGAGTGATTTCCTACAATGAGCAGTTCTTC.

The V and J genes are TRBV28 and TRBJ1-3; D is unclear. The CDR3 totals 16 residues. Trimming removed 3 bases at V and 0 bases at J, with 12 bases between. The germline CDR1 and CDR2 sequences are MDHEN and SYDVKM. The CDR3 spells CASSFMTLHSGNTIYF. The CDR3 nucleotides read TGTGCCAGCAGTTTTATGACACTCCACTCTGGAAACACCATATATTTT.

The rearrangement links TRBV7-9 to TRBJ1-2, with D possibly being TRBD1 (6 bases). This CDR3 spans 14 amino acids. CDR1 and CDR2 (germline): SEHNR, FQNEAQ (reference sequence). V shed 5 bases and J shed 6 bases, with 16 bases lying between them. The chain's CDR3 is CASSQTGYSDGYTF. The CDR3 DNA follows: TGTGCCAGCAGCCAAACAGGGTATAGCGATGGCTACACCTTC. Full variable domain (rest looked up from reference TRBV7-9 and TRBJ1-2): DTGVSQNPRHKITKRGQNVTFRCDPISEHNRLYWYRQTLGQGPEFLTYFQNEAQLEKSRLLSDRFSAERPKGSFSTLEIQRTEQGDSAMYLCASSQTGYSDGYTFGSGTRLTVV.

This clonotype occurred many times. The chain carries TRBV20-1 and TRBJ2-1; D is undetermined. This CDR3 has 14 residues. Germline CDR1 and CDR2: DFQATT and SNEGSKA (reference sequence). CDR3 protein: CSVLRGGSYNEQFF. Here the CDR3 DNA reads TGCAGCGTACTCCGTGGTGGCTCCTACAATGAGCAGTTCTTC.

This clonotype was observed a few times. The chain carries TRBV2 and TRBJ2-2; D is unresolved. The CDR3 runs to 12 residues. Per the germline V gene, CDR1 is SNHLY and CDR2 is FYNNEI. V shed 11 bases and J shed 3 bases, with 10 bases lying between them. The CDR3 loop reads CAGRLYTGELFF. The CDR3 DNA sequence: TGTGCCGGACGACTCTACACCGGGGAGCTGTTTTTT.

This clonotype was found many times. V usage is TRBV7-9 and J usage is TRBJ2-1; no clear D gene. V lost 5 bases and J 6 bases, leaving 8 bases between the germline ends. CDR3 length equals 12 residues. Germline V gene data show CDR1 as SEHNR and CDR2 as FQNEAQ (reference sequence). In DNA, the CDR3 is TGTGCCAGCAGCCTACGACCCAATGAGCAGTTCTTC. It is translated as CASSLRPNEQFF.

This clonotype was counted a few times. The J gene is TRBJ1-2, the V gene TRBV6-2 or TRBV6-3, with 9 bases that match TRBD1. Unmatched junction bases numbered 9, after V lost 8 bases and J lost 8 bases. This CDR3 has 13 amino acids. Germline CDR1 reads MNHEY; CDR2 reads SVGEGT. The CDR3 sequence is CASAGQGRDGYTF. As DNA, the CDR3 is TGTGCCAGCGCGGGACAGGGAAGGGACGGCTACACCTTC.

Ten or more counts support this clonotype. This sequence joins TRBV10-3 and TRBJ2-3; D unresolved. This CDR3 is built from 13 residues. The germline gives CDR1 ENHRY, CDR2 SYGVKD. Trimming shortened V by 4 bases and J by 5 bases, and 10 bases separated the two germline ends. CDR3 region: CAISVIKVDTQYF. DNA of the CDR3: TGTGCCATCAGTGTCATCAAGGTAGATACGCAGTATTTT.

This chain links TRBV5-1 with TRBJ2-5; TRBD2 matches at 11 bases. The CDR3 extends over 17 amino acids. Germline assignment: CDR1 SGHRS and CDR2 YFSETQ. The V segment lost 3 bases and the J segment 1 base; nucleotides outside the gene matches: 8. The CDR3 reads CASSSSAGTSGQETQYF. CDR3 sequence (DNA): TGCGCCAGCAGCTCTTCTGCCGGGACTAGCGGCCAAGAGACCCAGTACTTC.

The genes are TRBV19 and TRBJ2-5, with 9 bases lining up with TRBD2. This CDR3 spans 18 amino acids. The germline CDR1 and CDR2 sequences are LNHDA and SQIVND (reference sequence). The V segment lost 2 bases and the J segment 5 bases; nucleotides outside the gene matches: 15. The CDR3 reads CASSIKYAGGPTGETQYF. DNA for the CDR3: TGTGCCAGTAGTATAAAGTATGCGGGAGGGCCAACTGGGGAGACCCAGTACTTC.

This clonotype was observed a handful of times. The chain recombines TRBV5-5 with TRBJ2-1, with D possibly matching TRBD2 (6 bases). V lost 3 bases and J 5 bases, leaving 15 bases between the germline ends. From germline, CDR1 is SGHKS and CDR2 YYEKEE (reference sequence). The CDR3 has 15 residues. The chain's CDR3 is CASSWVGLNHNEQFF. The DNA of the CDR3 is TGTGCCAGCAGCTGGGTGGGACTGAACCACAATGAGCAGTTCTTC. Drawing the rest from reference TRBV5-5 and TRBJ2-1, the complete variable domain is DAGVTQSPTHLIKTRGQQVTLRCSPISGHKSVSWYQQVLGQGPQFIFQYYEKEERGRGNFPDRFSARQFPNYSSELNVNALLLGDSALYLCASSWVGLNHNEQFFGPGTRLTVL.

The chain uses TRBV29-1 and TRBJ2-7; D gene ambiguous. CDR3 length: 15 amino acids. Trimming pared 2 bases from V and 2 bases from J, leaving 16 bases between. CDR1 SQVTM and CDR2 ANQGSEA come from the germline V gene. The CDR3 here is CSVESPTGTAYEQYF. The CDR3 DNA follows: TGCAGCGTTGAAAGCCCGACCGGCACCGCCTACGAGCAGTACTTC.

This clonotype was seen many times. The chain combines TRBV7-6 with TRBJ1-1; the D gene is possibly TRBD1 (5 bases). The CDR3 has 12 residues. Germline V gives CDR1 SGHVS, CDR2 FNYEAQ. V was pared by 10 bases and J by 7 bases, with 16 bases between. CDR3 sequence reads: CATRGSGVEAFF. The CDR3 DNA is TGTGCCACCCGGGGGTCCGGGGTTGAAGCTTTCTTT.

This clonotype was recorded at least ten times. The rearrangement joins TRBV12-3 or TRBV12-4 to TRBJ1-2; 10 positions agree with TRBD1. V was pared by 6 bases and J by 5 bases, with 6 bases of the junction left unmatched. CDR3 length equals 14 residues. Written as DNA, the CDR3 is TGTGCCAGCAGACGACAGGGGGCTCGGTATGGCTACACCTTC. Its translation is CASRRQGARYGYTF.

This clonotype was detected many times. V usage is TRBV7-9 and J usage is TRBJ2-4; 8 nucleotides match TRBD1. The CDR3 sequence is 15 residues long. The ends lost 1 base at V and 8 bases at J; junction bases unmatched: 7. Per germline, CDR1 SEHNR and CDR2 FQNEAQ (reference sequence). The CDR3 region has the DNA TGTGCCAGCAGCTTAGTAGTGACAGGGGTCGACATTCAGTACTTC. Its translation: CASSLVVTGVDIQYF.

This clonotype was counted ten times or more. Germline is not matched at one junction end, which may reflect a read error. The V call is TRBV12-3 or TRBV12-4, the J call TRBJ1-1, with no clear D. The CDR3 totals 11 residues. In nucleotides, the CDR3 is TGTGCCAGCAGTTTGAGTGCGGCCCTCACCTTT. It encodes CASSLSAALTF.

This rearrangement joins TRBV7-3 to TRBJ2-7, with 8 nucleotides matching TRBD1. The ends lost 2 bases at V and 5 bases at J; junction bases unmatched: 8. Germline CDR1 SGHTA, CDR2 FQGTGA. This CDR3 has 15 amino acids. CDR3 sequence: CASSLGRQGIHEQYF. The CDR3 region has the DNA TGTGCCAGCAGCTTAGGGAGACAGGGGATCCACGAGCAGTACTTC.

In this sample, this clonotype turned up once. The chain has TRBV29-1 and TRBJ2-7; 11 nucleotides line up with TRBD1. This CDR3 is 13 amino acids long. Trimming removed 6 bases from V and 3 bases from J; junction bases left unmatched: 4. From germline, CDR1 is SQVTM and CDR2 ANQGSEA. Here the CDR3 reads CSVRTGGNYEQYF. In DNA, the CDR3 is TGCAGCGTCAGGACAGGGGGCAACTACGAGCAGTACTTC.

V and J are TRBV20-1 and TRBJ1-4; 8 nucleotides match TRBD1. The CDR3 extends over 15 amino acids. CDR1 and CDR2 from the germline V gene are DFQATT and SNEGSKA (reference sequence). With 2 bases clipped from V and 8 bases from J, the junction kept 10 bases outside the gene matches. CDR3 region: CSARLFQGAREKLFF. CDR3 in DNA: TGCAGTGCTAGATTATTTCAGGGGGCGCGAGAAAAACTGTTTTTT.

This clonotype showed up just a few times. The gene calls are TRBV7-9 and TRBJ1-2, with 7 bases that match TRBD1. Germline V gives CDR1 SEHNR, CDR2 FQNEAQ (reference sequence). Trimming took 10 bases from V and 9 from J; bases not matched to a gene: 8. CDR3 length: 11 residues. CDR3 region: CATQGGLSYTF. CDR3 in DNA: TGTGCCACACAAGGGGGCTTGAGCTACACCTTC. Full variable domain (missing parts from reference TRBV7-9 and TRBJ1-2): DTGVSQNPRHKITKRGQNVTFRCDPISEHNRLYWYRQTLGQGPEFLTYFQNEAQLEKSRLLSDRFSAERPKGSFSTLEIQRTEQGDSAMYLCATQGGLSYTFGSGTRLTVV.

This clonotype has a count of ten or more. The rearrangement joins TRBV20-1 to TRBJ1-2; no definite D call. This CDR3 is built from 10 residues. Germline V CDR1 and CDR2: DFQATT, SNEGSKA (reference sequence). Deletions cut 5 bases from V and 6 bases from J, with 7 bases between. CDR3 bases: TGCAGTGCTTATTGGGATGGCTACACCTTC. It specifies CSAYWDGYTF.

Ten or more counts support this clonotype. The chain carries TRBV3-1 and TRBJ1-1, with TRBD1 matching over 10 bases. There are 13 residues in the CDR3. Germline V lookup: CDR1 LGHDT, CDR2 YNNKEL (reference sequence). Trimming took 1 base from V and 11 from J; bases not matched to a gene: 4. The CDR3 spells CASSQGTGGVAFF. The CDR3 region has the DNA TGTGCCAGCAGCCAAGGGACAGGGGGAGTGGCTTTCTTT.

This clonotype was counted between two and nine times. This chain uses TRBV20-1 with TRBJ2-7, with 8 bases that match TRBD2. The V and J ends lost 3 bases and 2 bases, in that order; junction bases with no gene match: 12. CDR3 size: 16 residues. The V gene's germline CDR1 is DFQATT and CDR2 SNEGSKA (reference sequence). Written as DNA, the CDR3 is TGCAGTGCTAGCCCAACCAGCGGGAGTGGGGCCTACGAGCAGTACTTC. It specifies CSASPTSGSGAYEQYF.